A single sample is the source of the 31 T cell receptor beta chains below, sequenced in a study of breast tumors, draining lymph nodes, adjacent tissues (dated by TCRdb to 2016 to 2017). The library was generated by multiplex PCR. Sequenced using an Illumina HiSeq 2000. The public sequencing data were trimmed at Q25 with fastp and processed into clonotypes with MiXCR by TCRdb, which kept only in-frame beta chains. Each entry is one CDR3 protein sequence, shown with its most common DNA and genes. This sample is represented by 65,000 to 80,000 distinct CDR3 sequences; roughly 20% of them were singletons. Approximately 2.5% of the sample belongs to the ten largest clones. Lymph node samples were obtained from the axillary draining lymph nodes of breast cancer patients. The sequenced sample was axillary lymph node tissue. These TCRs come from a female donor with breast cancer. Some clones in this sample may be carry-over from other donors' samples.

There are many counts of this clonotype. This chain connects TRBV19 to TRBJ2-3; D unresolved. Germline V CDR1 and CDR2: LNHDA, SQIVND (reference sequence). Trimming cost V 1 base and J 4 bases, with 3 bases left between them. The CDR3 is 12 residues long. The CDR3 DNA reads TGTGCCAGTAGTATAGTCTCAGATACGCAGTATTTT. Its protein is CASSIVSDTQYF.

The genes are TRBV28 and TRBJ2-1; possible D gene TRBD1, 5 bases. The CDR3 sequence is 13 residues long. V lost 3 bases and J lost 5, with 8 bases in between. Germline lookup yields CDR1 MDHEN and CDR2 SYDVKM. CDR3 sequence: CASSFGAHNEQFF. CDR3 bases: TGTGCCAGCAGTTTTGGGGCCCACAATGAGCAGTTCTTC.

This clonotype was seen at least ten times. The chain employs TRBV12-3 or TRBV12-4 and TRBJ2-7; D gene unclear. V was clipped by 8 bases and J by 2 bases, with 7 bases between them. This CDR3 has 11 residues. DNA for the CDR3: TGTGCCAGCGGGATTACCTACGAGCAGTACTTC. The encoded protein is CASGITYEQYF.

The chain combines TRBV19 with TRBJ2-1; D may be TRBD2 (7 bases). The CDR3 totals 17 residues. V was pared by 7 bases and J by 1 base, with 20 bases between. The germline V gene encodes CDR1 LNHDA and CDR2 SQIVND (reference sequence). The CDR3 DNA is TGTGCCAGTACCCCCCTCGGGGGGCGGTATTCCTACAATGAGCAGTTCTTC. Protein sequence: CASTPLGGRYSYNEQFF. Variable domain in full (rest from reference TRBV19 and TRBJ2-1): DGGITQSPKYLFRKEGQNVTLSCEQNLNHDAMYWYRQDPGQGLRLIYYSQIVNDFQKGDIAEGYSVSREKKESFPLTVTSAQKNPTAFYLCASTPLGGRYSYNEQFFGPGTRLTVL.

In the case of this clonotype: It may be a read error: a sequence one base away is much more abundant. Because the CDR3 is missing its conserved closing phenylalanine or tryptophan, this is likely a read error. The chain has TRBV20-1 and TRBJ1-2; unclear D gene. Germline lookup yields CDR1 DFQATT and CDR2 SNEGSKA (reference sequence). V lost 6 bases, J lost 4 bases, and 21 bases lay in between. This CDR3 has 15 residues. This CDR3 is CSAPRSGGGGYGYTS. CDR3 coding DNA: TGCAGTGCCCCAAGATCAGGCGGAGGAGGCTATGGCTACACCTCC.

This clonotype occurred many times. The chain employs TRBV5-1 and TRBJ2-1; perhaps D is TRBD1 or TRBD2 (6 bases each). This CDR3 spans 15 amino acids. Trimming removed 6 bases from V and 2 bases from J, with 15 bases in between. CDR1 SGHRS and CDR2 YFSETQ come from the germline V gene. CDR3: CASTPEGGPYNEQFF. CDR3 nucleotide sequence: TGCGCCAGCACCCCGGAGGGGGGCCCCTACAATGAGCAGTTCTTC.

Only a few counts were recorded for this clonotype. This chain uses TRBV7-2 with TRBJ2-1; 7 nucleotides agree with TRBD2. Germline assignment: CDR1 SGHTA and CDR2 FQGNSA. V dropped 0 bases and J dropped 9; count of bases not matched to a gene: 8. This CDR3 spans 15 amino acids. CDR3 in DNA: TGTGCCAGCAGCTTAGCTCGGCTAGCGGTAAGTGAGCAGTTCTTC. Its protein product is CASSLARLAVSEQFF. The full variable domain, in which reference TRBV7-2 and TRBJ2-1 provide the parts outside the CDR3, is GAGVSQSPSNKVTEKGKDVELRCDPISGHTALYWYRQSLGQGLEFLIYFQGNSAPDKSGLPSDRFSAERTGGSVSTLTIQRTQQEDSAVYLCASSLARLAVSEQFFGPGTRLTVL.

This clonotype was seen repeatedly, ten times or more. The J gene is TRBJ2-2, the V gene TRBV7-9, with D maybe TRBD2 (6 bases). The length of the CDR3 is 15 residues. V gave up 3 bases and J gave up 6 bases, with 14 bases separating them. Germline V gene lookup returns CDR1 SEHNR and CDR2 FQNEAQ (reference sequence). The CDR3 loop reads CASSLSQGGAGELFF. DNA for the CDR3: TGTGCCAGCAGCTTGTCCCAGGGAGGCGCCGGGGAGCTGTTTTTT. Supplemented by reference TRBV7-9 and TRBJ2-2, the full variable domain reads DTGVSQNPRHKITKRGQNVTFRCDPISEHNRLYWYRQTLGQGPEFLTYFQNEAQLEKSRLLSDRFSAERPKGSFSTLEIQRTEQGDSAMYLCASSLSQGGAGELFFGEGSRLTVL.

This clonotype was observed many times. This sequence joins TRBV7-8 and TRBJ1-5; no reliable D call. CDR1 SGHVS and CDR2 FQNEAQ come from the germline V gene. CDR3 length: 16 amino acids. Trimming shortened V by 4 bases and J by 4 bases, and 17 bases separated the two germline ends. The chain's CDR3 is CASSSSGGLRNQPQHF. The DNA of the CDR3 is TGTGCCAGCAGCTCGTCGGGCGGTTTAAGGAATCAGCCCCAGCATTTT.

This clonotype was seen a few times. This chain connects TRBV11-3 to TRBJ2-2; 7 bases align to TRBD1. The CDR3 is 15 amino acids. V gave up 8 bases and J gave up 6 bases; unmatched junction bases: 12. Germline CDR1 and CDR2: SGHNT and YENEEA. The CDR3 DNA reads TGTGCCAGCGCCCCACAGGGGACAAGGGCCGGGGAGCTGTTTTTT. Translated: CASAPQGTRAGELFF.

This clonotype was seen ten or more times. The chain carries TRBV20-1 and TRBJ2-7, with D perhaps matching TRBD1 (6 bases). The germline V gene has CDR1 DFQATT and CDR2 SNEGSKA (reference sequence). Trimming removed 0 bases at V and 5 bases at J, with 17 bases between. This CDR3 spans 15 amino acids. This CDR3 is CSARDDRLSGHEQYF. The DNA for the CDR3 is TGCAGTGCTAGAGATGACAGGCTCAGCGGTCACGAGCAGTACTTC.

The CDR3 loop is CTAPSLRLDYGYTF. The DNA for the CDR3 is TGCACTGCGCCGTCATTGCGTCTAGACTATGGCTACACCTTC. The chain joins TRBV20-1 to TRBJ1-2; the D is unclear. The germline V gene has CDR1 DFQATT and CDR2 SNEGSKA (reference sequence). The CDR3 is 14 amino acids.

This clonotype was recorded at least ten times. The chain links TRBV7-2 to TRBJ1-2, with D possibly being TRBD1 (5 bases). The V gene lost 5 bases and the J gene lost 4 bases, with 11 bases spanning the gap. This CDR3 has 13 amino acids. The germline V gene encodes CDR1 SGHTA and CDR2 FQGNSA. This chain's CDR3 is CASSPSGVYGYTF. The CDR3 bases are TGTGCCAGCAGCCCGTCGGGGGTCTATGGCTACACCTTC.

This clonotype was recorded many times. V is TRBV5-4 and J is TRBJ2-3; D is possibly TRBD2 (6 bases). Per germline, CDR1 SGHNT and CDR2 YYREEE (reference sequence). V dropped 0 bases and J dropped 2 bases, with 10 bases sitting between them. The CDR3 loop spans 15 amino acids. CDR3 protein: CASSLGGLNTDTQYF. The CDR3 bases are TGTGCCAGCAGCTTGGGTGGACTAAACACAGATACGCAGTATTTT. The variable domain in full, with the rest retrieved from reference TRBV5-4 and TRBJ2-3, is ETGVTQSPTHLIKTRGQQVTLRCSSQSGHNTVSWYQQALGQGPQFIFQYYREEENGRGNFPPRFSGLQFPNYSSELNVNALELDDSALYLCASSLGGLNTDTQYFGPGTRLTVL.

This clonotype has only a few counts. The V call is TRBV28, the J call TRBJ2-3, with 14 nucleotides matching TRBD2. CDR3 size: 14 residues. The germline CDR1 and CDR2 sequences are MDHEN and SYDVKM. V lost 7 bases and J lost 11; bases outside the gene matches: 8. The CDR3 bases are TGTGCCAGCACCGGGACTAGCGGGAGTAGGGGGCAGTATTTT. Encoded protein: CASTGTSGSRGQYF.

This clonotype was found many times. The genes are TRBV5-8 and TRBJ2-5; 9 positions match TRBD2. Germline CDR1 reads SGHTS; CDR2 reads YDEGEE. This CDR3 has 14 residues. V was pared by 7 bases and J by 4 bases, with 8 bases of the junction left unmatched. The CDR3 loop reads CASDSGGPGETQYF. The CDR3 DNA is TGTGCCAGCGATAGCGGGGGCCCGGGAGAGACCCAGTACTTC.

This clonotype occurred many times. This chain joins TRBV24-1 and TRBJ2-2; 10 bases line up with TRBD1. V was pared by 7 bases and J by 6 bases, with 7 bases of the junction left unmatched. The CDR3 has 15 residues. The germline V gene has CDR1 KGHDR and CDR2 SFDVKD. The CDR3 sequence is CATSAGTGASGELFF. CDR3 in DNA: TGTGCCACCAGCGCCGGGACAGGGGCTTCCGGGGAGCTGTTTTTT.

This clonotype showed up many times. The gene calls are TRBV10-3 and TRBJ2-3, with 9 bases lining up with TRBD1. With V trimmed by 6 bases and J by 4 bases, 8 bases remained unmatched. Germline assignment: CDR1 ENHRY and CDR2 SYGVKD. The CDR3 is 15 amino acids. CDR3 nucleotide sequence: TGTGCCATCAGCACGGACAGGGGTCGTTCAGATACGCAGTATTTT. Its translation is CAISTDRGRSDTQYF.

This clonotype has a handful of counts. This chain connects TRBV4-2 to TRBJ1-2; 7 bases are a match to TRBD1. Per the germline V gene, CDR1 is LGHNA and CDR2 is YNFKEQ. V shed 0 bases and J 4 bases; nucleotides not matched to a gene: 14. This CDR3 comprises 18 residues. The CDR3 DNA follows: TGTGCCAGCAGCCAAGATAGGACAGGTCCAGGGGTGAGCTATGGCTACACCTTC. Protein sequence: CASSQDRTGPGVSYGYTF.

At least ten counts were recorded for this clonotype. The chain carries TRBV20-1 and TRBJ1-5, with unresolved D. V was clipped by 0 bases and J by 1 base, with 10 bases between them. The CDR3 has 15 amino acids. Per germline, CDR1 DFQATT and CDR2 SNEGSKA (reference sequence). The CDR3 coding sequence is TGCAGTGCTAGAGACCCGAGGGCAAGCAATCAGCCCCAGCATTTT. This codes for CSARDPRASNQPQHF.

There are a few counts of this clonotype. With a much larger clone just one base away, this may be a read error. The V gene is TRBV6-5, the J gene TRBJ2-1; TRBD2 aligns across 10 bases. Germline V CDR1 and CDR2: MNHEY, SVGAGI. CDR3 size: 16 residues. CDR3 sequence: CASSYSQIAGGGERFF. CDR3 DNA: TGTGCCAGCAGTTACTCCCAGATAGCGGGAGGCGGAGAGCGGTTCTTC.

This clonotype was observed many times. The chain is built from TRBV9 and TRBJ2-1; D gene uncertain. Trimming removed 4 bases at V and 3 bases at J, with 8 bases between. Germline-derived CDR1 and CDR2 are SGDLS and YYNGEE. CDR3 size: 13 residues. The CDR3 DNA follows: TGTGCCAGCAGCCCTCAAAACTACAATGAGCAGTTCTTC. Encoded protein: CASSPQNYNEQFF.

This clonotype was seen at least ten times. The J gene is TRBJ1-5, the V gene TRBV19, with TRBD1 matching over 8 bases. CDR1 is LNHDA, CDR2 SQIVND, per germline (reference sequence). The CDR3 is made up of 15 amino acids. V was clipped by 4 bases and J by 3 bases; unmatched bases: 5. CDR3 sequence: CASSKDRDYNQPQHF. The DNA of the CDR3 is TGTGCCAGTAGTAAGGACAGGGATTACAATCAGCCCCAGCATTTT. Full variable domain (missing parts from reference TRBV19 and TRBJ1-5): DGGITQSPKYLFRKEGQNVTLSCEQNLNHDAMYWYRQDPGQGLRLIYYSQIVNDFQKGDIAEGYSVSREKKESFPLTVTSAQKNPTAFYLCASSKDRDYNQPQHFGDGTRLSIL.

This clonotype was recorded many times. V usage is TRBV6-5 and J usage is TRBJ2-1; D not certain. The CDR3 runs 17 residues. The V and J ends lost 5 bases and 8 bases respectively, with 25 bases between them. From germline, CDR1 is MNHEY and CDR2 SVGAGI. CDR3 DNA: TGTGCCAGCAGTACCCCCCTTGGCCGTTACGGTATGCATGAGCAGTTCTTC. Its translation is CASSTPLGRYGMHEQFF.

In its sample, this clonotype was seen many times. The V and J genes are TRBV7-2 and TRBJ2-7, with D perhaps given as TRBD1 or TRBD2 (5 bases each). V lost 4 bases and J 4 bases, leaving 14 bases between the germline ends. The germline V gene encodes CDR1 SGHTA and CDR2 FQGNSA. The length of the CDR3 is 14 residues. CDR3: CASSSVVWGYEQYF. For the CDR3, the DNA is TGTGCCAGCAGCTCAGTTGTCTGGGGGTACGAGCAGTACTTC. The full variable domain, rest sourced from reference TRBV7-2 and TRBJ2-7, is GAGVSQSPSNKVTEKGKDVELRCDPISGHTALYWYRQSLGQGLEFLIYFQGNSAPDKSGLPSDRFSAERTGGSVSTLTIQRTQQEDSAVYLCASSSVVWGYEQYFGPGTRLTVT.

CDR3 region: CASSWGRRGTEAFF. The CDR3 DNA follows: TGCGCCAGCAGCTGGGGACGACGGGGCACTGAAGCTTTCTTT. The genes are TRBV5-1 and TRBJ1-1; tentative D call: TRBD1 (5 bases). V lost 3 bases, J lost 4 bases, and 13 bases lay in between. The CDR3 spans 14 residues. Germline-derived CDR1 and CDR2 are SGHRS and YFSETQ. The variable domain in full, with the rest retrieved from reference TRBV5-1 and TRBJ1-1, is KAGVTQTPRYLIKTRGQQVTLSCSPISGHRSVSWYQQTPGQGLQFLFEYFSETQRNKGNFPGRFSGRQFSNSRSEMNVSTLELGDSALYLCASSWGRRGTEAFFGQGTRLTVV.

The chain is built from TRBV4-2 and TRBJ1-1, with 8 nucleotides matching TRBD1. This CDR3 spans 15 amino acids. Germline loops: CDR1 LGHNA, CDR2 YNFKEQ. The J segment lost 5 bases and the V segment lost 0 bases, leaving 5 bases of the junction unmatched. The CDR3 coding sequence is TGTGCCAGCAGCCAAGATCAGGGGGCGAATACTGAAGCTTTCTTT. This sequence encodes CASSQDQGANTEAFF.

This clonotype was found many times. This sequence joins TRBV6-1 and TRBJ1-2; possible D gene TRBD1, 6 bases. The CDR3 runs to 13 residues. Germline V gene lookup returns CDR1 MNHNS and CDR2 SASEGT. The germline V and J ends were trimmed by 4 bases and 3 bases, with 9 bases remaining between them. The CDR3 DNA reads TGTGCCAGCAGTGTCCGACAGGACTATGGCTACACCTTC. It encodes CASSVRQDYGYTF.

This clonotype was counted at least ten times. The rearrangement uses TRBV12-5 and TRBJ2-7; 10 bases agree with TRBD1. CDR3 length: 14 residues. In germline, CDR1 is LGHNT, CDR2 FRNRAP. Losses at the gene ends were 5 bases for V and 4 bases for J; bases not matched to a gene: 5. For the CDR3, the DNA is TGTGCTAGTGGTCCAAGGGACAGGGGATACGAGCAGTACTTC. Translating gives CASGPRDRGYEQYF. Together with reference TRBV12-5 and TRBJ2-7, the CDR3 gives the full variable domain: DARVTQTPRHKVTEMGQEVTMRCQPILGHNTVFWYRQTMMQGLELLAYFRNRAPLDDSGMPKDRFSAEMPDATLATLKIQPSEPRDSAVYFCASGPRDRGYEQYFGPGTRLTVT.

This clonotype was counted ten times or more. The chain joins TRBV20-1 to TRBJ2-3; D may be TRBD2 (5 bases). The V and J ends lost 1 base and 2 bases respectively, with 16 bases between them. There are 16 residues in the CDR3. The germline V gene encodes CDR1 DFQATT and CDR2 SNEGSKA (reference sequence). The CDR3 coding sequence is TGCAGTGCTAGAGGGATCACGAGGGAGCACACAGATACGCAGTATTTT. This translates into CSARGITREHTDTQYF.

Details on this clonotype: A much larger clone lies one base from this, so it may be a read error. The chain combines TRBV3-1 with TRBJ2-5; D not resolved. Trimming pared 2 bases from V and 1 base from J, leaving 11 bases between. Germline V gene sequence: CDR1 LGHDT, CDR2 YNNKEL (reference sequence). The CDR3 runs 15 residues. CDR3 nucleotides: TGTGCCAGCAGCCAAAACGAACGAGTCCAAGAGACCCAGTACTTC. It encodes CASSQNERVQETQYF.